The sequence of this TCR beta chain was determined in a study of cytomegalovirus exposure and HLA in healthy donors. Sequencing was performed with immunoSEQ multiplex PCR; in TCRdb, only in-frame clones are kept and a portion is missing. The sample lists 150,000 to 170,000 clones; around nine tenths were seen once. CDR1 and CDR2 from the germline V gene are SGHAT and FQNNGV. Trimming took 6 bases from V and 6 from J; bases not matched to a gene: 12. This CDR3 region has 15 residues. This clone was picked up one time. An approximately 120-subject validation cohort, separate from the roughly 670-subject first cohort, supplied the donors.

The receptor was derived from a man in his late teens or twenties in good health and CMV-seropositive. The V and J genes are TRBV11-2 and TRBJ2-7; TRBD2 matches 9 bases. Input material: PBMCs. CDR3 DNA: TGTGCCAGCAGGAAGGCCGGGACTAGCATCTCCGAGCAGTACTTC. It is translated as CASRKAGTSISEQYF.